The clone carrying this T cell receptor (beta chain) is medium-sized in the sample. Its matching antigen is unknown. Multiplex PCR, run in two rounds, amplified TCR beta CDR3 from genomic DNA. The first PCR round targeted every TRBV and TRBJ gene with specific primers. TCRdb re-called the multiplex PCR reads through MiXCR, storing one row per CDR3 protein. The data contain about 35,000 distinct CDR3 sequences, less than 40% of them singletons. This sample stems from a study of prognosis after radiotherapy for stage I lung cancer. Study-wide results and limits: Shannon entropy after stereotactic body radiation therapy was lower in patients who developed distant metastases.

The CDR3 has 17 residues. After removal of 0 bases from V and 6 bases from J, the junction contained 8 bases not matched to a gene. The germline CDR1 and CDR2 sequences are SGHDT and YYEEEE. The receptor's source is a donor at least 50 years old with non-small cell lung cancer. This material consisted of PBMCs, taken before or after stereotactic body radiation therapy (not recorded which). V usage is TRBV5-6 and J usage is TRBJ1-6; 8 bases fit TRBD1. As DNA, the CDR3 is TGTGCCAGCAGCTTGGCCTGGCAGGGGGCAGCTAATTCACCCCTCCACTTT. This translates into CASSLAWQGAANSPLHF.